The 31 T cell receptor beta chains listed next were all sequenced from one sample in a study of CD8 T cells in Susac syndrome. RNA amounts of about 0.45 to 1 ug underwent reverse transcription with random hexamers. From the immunoSEQ multiplex PCR reads, TCRdb called clonotypes with MiXCR, one entry per CDR3 protein. The sample records around 140,000 distinct CDR3 sequences, 95% being singletons. Sequenced material: CD4+ T cells from PBMCs. All receptors derive from a human donor with multiple sclerosis.

V and J are TRBV7-9 and TRBJ2-5; 8 nucleotides match TRBD1. The CDR3 totals 15 residues. The junction had 8 bases not matched to a gene; V was cut back by 4 bases and J by 4 bases. Germline CDR1 SEHNR, CDR2 FQNEAQ (reference sequence). DNA of the CDR3: TGTGCCAGCAGCTCCGGACAGGGAGTACGAGAGACCCAGTACTTC. The encoded protein is CASSSGQGVRETQYF.

The chain links TRBV28 to TRBJ2-7; D is perhaps TRBD1 or TRBD2 (5 bases each). Looked up from germline, CDR1 is MDHEN and CDR2 is SYDVKM. Trimming cost V 6 bases and J 3 bases, with 21 bases left between them. The CDR3 is 16 amino acids. CDR3 amino acids: CASSSQPGGRSYEQYF. For the CDR3, the DNA is TGTGCCAGCAGCTCACAACCTGGGGGACGGAGCTACGAGCAGTACTTC.

The chain recombines TRBV5-1 with TRBJ1-2, with D possibly matching TRBD1 (5 bases). V was trimmed by 0 bases and J by 2 bases, leaving 8 bases between them. Germline V gives CDR1 SGHRS, CDR2 YFSETQ. The CDR3 runs 14 residues. The chain's CDR3 is CASSLGDGNYGYTF. CDR3 in DNA: TGCGCCAGCAGCTTGGGGGACGGAAACTATGGCTACACCTTC.

This sequence joins TRBV12-3 or TRBV12-4 and TRBJ2-7; D not certain. V lost 6 bases and J lost 5, with 11 bases in between. This CDR3 contains 12 residues. In DNA form, the CDR3 reads TGTGCCAGCAGCCCTTTAAGGAACGAGCAGTACTTC. Translation gives CASSPLRNEQYF.

The chain carries TRBV2 and TRBJ1-6; 7 bases fit TRBD1. The CDR3 length is 14 residues. Germline CDR1 SNHLY, CDR2 FYNNEI. The trim removed 2 bases at V and 7 bases at J, leaving 2 bases unmatched. This CDR3 reads CASSETGVNSPLHF. The CDR3 DNA reads as TGTGCCAGCAGTGAAACAGGGGTAAATTCACCCCTCCACTTT.

The rearrangement links TRBV6-1 to TRBJ1-5; D remains unclear. Germline V gene data show CDR1 as MNHNS and CDR2 as SASEGT. This CDR3 is built from 13 residues. Between the trimmed V and J ends, which lost 8 bases and 6 bases, there was a span of 14 bases. CDR3 nucleotide sequence: TGTGCCAGCGGAACAGCGGAGTTTCAGCCCCAGCATTTT. Its protein is CASGTAEFQPQHF.

This chain connects TRBV15 to TRBJ2-2, with TRBD1 matching 7 bases. V was pared by 5 bases and J by 1 base, with 4 bases of the junction left unmatched. Germline lookup yields CDR1 LNHNV and CDR2 YYDKDF (reference sequence). This CDR3 spans 15 amino acids. The CDR3 loop is CATSQGQLNTGELFF. Written as DNA, the CDR3 is TGTGCCACCAGCCAGGGACAGTTGAACACCGGGGAGCTGTTTTTT.

This sequence joins TRBV6-1 and TRBJ2-7; no firm D call. Germline V gene data show CDR1 as MNHNS and CDR2 as SASEGT. This CDR3 is 12 amino acids long. V lost 7 bases, J lost 0 bases, and 7 bases lay in between. CDR3 loop: CASTESSYEQYF. The CDR3 DNA is TGTGCCAGCACGGAGAGCTCCTACGAGCAGTACTTC.

In DNA form, the CDR3 reads TGTGCCAGCAGCCGTGAGACTAGCGGGAGTAGCAATGAGCAGTTCTTC. Residues: CASSRETSGSSNEQFF. The rearrangement joins TRBV7-6 to TRBJ2-1; 12 bases fit TRBD2. The CDR3 sequence is 16 residues long. J was trimmed by 6 bases and V by 5 bases; bases with no gene match: 8. Germline CDR1 and CDR2: SGHVS and FNYEAQ.

This CDR3 is CASSQDWAWRAPVHEQYF. The CDR3 DNA sequence: TGCGCCAGCAGCCAAGATTGGGCGTGGAGGGCTCCCGTCCACGAGCAGTACTTC. The chain links TRBV4-3 to TRBJ2-7, with D perhaps matching TRBD2 (6 bases). The CDR3 runs to 18 residues. Trimming removed 0 bases at V and 5 bases at J, with 23 bases between. CDR1 is LGHNA and CDR2 is YSLEER in the germline V gene.

The V call is TRBV3-1, the J call TRBJ2-1; 8 nucleotides match TRBD1. Germline V gives CDR1 LGHDT, CDR2 YNNKEL (reference sequence). The CDR3 covers 15 residues. V was clipped by 5 bases and J by 0 bases; unmatched bases: 3. The CDR3 spells CASSSQGGSYNEQFF. As DNA, the CDR3 is TGTGCCAGCAGCTCACAGGGGGGCTCCTACAATGAGCAGTTCTTC.

This clonotype was counted a single time. The chain uses TRBV2 and TRBJ2-1; 7 nucleotides align to TRBD2. CDR1 SNHLY and CDR2 FYNNEI come from the germline V gene. The CDR3 loop spans 17 amino acids. V shed 3 bases and J 8 bases; nucleotides not matched to a gene: 16. DNA of the CDR3: TGTGCCAGCAGTGACCCACCGGCGGGAGTACGGTTGCATGAGCAGTTCTTC. Translated, it gives CASSDPPAGVRLHEQFF.

The rearrangement links TRBV30 to TRBJ1-1, with 7 bases that match TRBD1. In germline, CDR1 is GTSNPN, CDR2 SVGIG (reference sequence). The CDR3 loop spans 14 amino acids. V dropped 5 bases and J dropped 5; count of bases not matched to a gene: 11. This CDR3 reads CAWRDRVGLTEAFF. The CDR3 coding sequence is TGTGCCTGGCGAGACAGGGTTGGTTTGACTGAAGCTTTCTTT.

This clonotype is a singleton in its sample. The CDR3 reads CASSLGGQRTYEQYF. In DNA, the CDR3 is TGTGCCAGCAGCTTGGGCGGACAGAGGACCTACGAGCAGTACTTC. The rearrangement joins TRBV9 to TRBJ2-7; possible D gene TRBD1, 6 bases. This CDR3 is built from 15 residues. The germline gives CDR1 SGDLS, CDR2 YYNGEE. Trimming took 4 bases from V and 2 from J, leaving 16 bases between them.

V usage is TRBV5-1 and J usage is TRBJ2-5; TRBD1 is a possible D gene (6 bases). The germline V gene encodes CDR1 SGHRS and CDR2 YFSETQ. This CDR3 is built from 14 residues. Trimming cost V 0 bases and J 2 bases, with 8 bases left between them. In DNA, the CDR3 is TGCGCCAGCAGCTTGGGGGACAAACAAGAGACCCAGTACTTC. It specifies CASSLGDKQETQYF.

This chain links TRBV28 with TRBJ2-7, with 7 bases fitting TRBD1. Germline V lookup: CDR1 MDHEN, CDR2 SYDVKM. The CDR3 loop spans 11 amino acids. With V trimmed by 6 bases and J by 5 bases, 1 base remained unmatched. DNA for the CDR3: TGTGCCAGCAGGGACAGGAACGAGCAGTACTTC. This translates into CASRDRNEQYF.

The V call is TRBV29-1, the J call TRBJ2-1, with D perhaps TRBD1 or TRBD2 (5 bases each). Germline loops: CDR1 SQVTM, CDR2 ANQGSEA. The CDR3 spans 13 residues. With 6 bases removed from V and 16 bases from J, the gap between germline ends came to 25 bases. The DNA of the CDR3 is TGCAGCGTCGAAAACTCTCCCGGGACCGTCCCCTTCTTC. Protein sequence: CSVENSPGTVPFF.

V gene TRBV3-1 combines with J gene TRBJ2-3, with D perhaps TRBD2 (7 bases). This CDR3 comprises 15 residues. The germline V and J ends were trimmed by 4 bases and 4 bases, with 15 bases remaining between them. The germline V gene encodes CDR1 LGHDT and CDR2 YNNKEL (reference sequence). This CDR3 is CASSRLAGDSDTQYF. CDR3 bases: TGTGCCAGCAGCCGACTAGCAGGGGATTCAGATACGCAGTATTTT.

The chain uses TRBV7-9 and TRBJ2-3, with D possibly matching TRBD2 (6 bases). Trimming shortened V by 2 bases and J by 5 bases, and 8 bases separated the two germline ends. Germline CDR1 SEHNR, CDR2 FQNEAQ (reference sequence). The CDR3 is made up of 13 amino acids. This chain's CDR3 is CASSLTGVDTQYF. The CDR3 region has the DNA TGTGCCAGCAGCTTAACGGGGGTAGATACGCAGTATTTT. The full variable domain, rest sourced from reference TRBV7-9 and TRBJ2-3, is DTGVSQNPRHKITKRGQNVTFRCDPISEHNRLYWYRQTLGQGPEFLTYFQNEAQLEKSRLLSDRFSAERPKGSFSTLEIQRTEQGDSAMYLCASSLTGVDTQYFGPGTRLTVL.

This clonotype appeared a few times. This chain connects TRBV3-1 to TRBJ2-7; 7 bases agree with TRBD1. The CDR3 contains 13 residues. Germline V gene data show CDR1 as LGHDT and CDR2 as YNNKEL (reference sequence). The V gene end was trimmed by 4 bases and the J gene end by 2 bases; junction bases not matched to a gene: 2. The CDR3 sequence is CASSRQGTYEQYF. The CDR3 region has the DNA TGTGCCAGCAGCCGACAGGGAACCTACGAGCAGTACTTC.

The V gene is TRBV20-1, the J gene TRBJ1-1, with a possible D match to TRBD1 (5 bases). Trimming took off 1 base at V and 1 base at J, with 10 bases between the two ends. Germline V gene lookup returns CDR1 DFQATT and CDR2 SNEGSKA (reference sequence). This CDR3 is 14 amino acids long. For the CDR3, the DNA is TGCAGTGCTAGAGGGGACTTAGAGAACACTGAAGCTTTCTTT. Its protein product is CSARGDLENTEAFF.

V and J are TRBV7-8 and TRBJ2-4, with TRBD2 matching over 12 bases. Trimming took 3 bases from V and 1 from J; bases not matched to a gene: 13. This CDR3 is 20 amino acids long. From germline, CDR1 is SGHVS and CDR2 FQNEAQ. In nucleotides, the CDR3 is TGTGCCAGCAGCTTCCCGACTAGCGGGAGTAGTGGTCTCGCCAAAAACATTCAGTACTTC. Its translation: CASSFPTSGSSGLAKNIQYF. Drawing the rest from reference TRBV7-8 and TRBJ2-4, the complete variable domain is GAGVSQSPRYKVAKRGQDVALRCDPISGHVSLFWYQQALGQGPEFLTYFQNEAQLDKSGLPSDRFFAERPEGSVSTLKIQRTQQEDSAVYLCASSFPTSGSSGLAKNIQYFGAGTRLSVL.

This clonotype has only one observation. The chain has TRBV12-3 or TRBV12-4 and TRBJ1-5; 9 bases are a match to TRBD1. The CDR3 spans 17 residues. The V segment lost 6 bases and the J segment 1 base; nucleotides outside the gene matches: 10. The CDR3 coding sequence is TGTGCCAGCAGACCGGGACAGGGTGCCCTCAGCAATCAGCCCCAGCATTTT. Translating gives CASRPGQGALSNQPQHF.

The chain employs TRBV5-6 and TRBJ2-1; D unresolved. With 3 bases removed from V and 7 bases from J, the gap between germline ends came to 8 bases. From germline, CDR1 is SGHDT and CDR2 YYEEEE. The CDR3 runs 12 residues. CDR3 coding DNA: TGTGCCAGCAGCTATACAAGAAATGAGCAGTTCTTC. This codes for CASSYTRNEQFF. Variable domain in full (rest from reference TRBV5-6 and TRBJ2-1): DAGVTQSPTHLIKTRGQQVTLRCSPKSGHDTVSWYQQALGQGPQFIFQYYEEEERQRGNFPDRFSGHQFPNYSSELNVNALLLGDSALYLCASSYTRNEQFFGPGTRLTVL.

A remark on this clonotype: At one end the junction does not follow the germline gene, possibly because of a read error. V is TRBV7-7 and J is TRBJ2-5; D may match TRBD1 or TRBD2 (5 bases each). The CDR3 totals 15 residues. Germline CDR1 reads SSHAT; CDR2 reads FNYEAQ (reference sequence). Here the CDR3 reads CASSYGSGTGETQYF. CDR3 nucleotides: TGTGCTAGCAGCTATGGATCAGGGACGGGGGAGACCCAGTACTTC.

The rearrangement uses TRBV3-1 and TRBJ1-1, with 8 nucleotides matching TRBD1. The germline gives CDR1 LGHDT, CDR2 YNNKEL (reference sequence). The CDR3 length is 14 residues. V lost 3 bases to trimming and J lost 5 bases; unmatched junction nucleotides: 5. CDR3 sequence: CASSQRTGLTEAFF. The CDR3 DNA sequence: TGTGCCAGCAGCCAGAGGACAGGGCTGACTGAAGCTTTCTTT.

This sequence joins TRBV11-3 and TRBJ2-7, with TRBD2 identical over 8 bases. Germline V CDR1 and CDR2: SGHNT, YENEEA. The ends lost 3 bases at V and 2 bases at J; junction bases unmatched: 3. This CDR3 is built from 14 residues. The CDR3 region is CASSFSGETYEQYF. Written as DNA, the CDR3 is TGTGCCAGCAGCTTTAGCGGGGAGACCTACGAGCAGTACTTC.

The V and J genes are TRBV5-1 and TRBJ2-1; D is undetermined. Germline CDR1 is SGHRS and CDR2 is YFSETQ. The CDR3 runs 15 residues. Trimming took 0 bases from V and 9 from J, leaving 16 bases between them. As DNA, the CDR3 is TGCGCCAGCAGCTTGGGACTGGGTACGAAGGGTGAGCAGTTCTTC. Residues: CASSLGLGTKGEQFF.

This clonotype has just one count. This chain connects TRBV19 to TRBJ2-1, with 7 bases lining up with TRBD1. Germline CDR1 reads LNHDA; CDR2 reads SQIVND (reference sequence). With V trimmed by 7 bases and J by 2 bases, 8 bases remained unmatched. There are 15 residues in the CDR3. The CDR3: CASTPTGATYNEQFF. In DNA, the CDR3 is TGTGCCAGTACCCCAACAGGGGCTACCTACAATGAGCAGTTCTTC.

This chain uses TRBV29-1 with TRBJ1-1; 9 nucleotides agree with TRBD1. Trimming at V came to 7 bases and at J to 4 bases, leaving 7 bases not matched to a gene. This CDR3 is 13 amino acids long. CDR1 is SQVTM, CDR2 ANQGSEA, per germline. CDR3 sequence: CSATGGLGTEAFF. CDR3 nucleotide sequence: TGCAGCGCCACAGGGGGCCTGGGCACTGAAGCTTTCTTT. Full variable domain (remainder filled in from reference TRBV29-1 and TRBJ1-1): SAVISQKPSRDICQRGTSLTIQCQVDSQVTMMFWYRQQPGQSLTLIATANQGSEATYESGFVIDKFPISRPNLTFSTLTVSNMSPEDSSIYLCSATGGLGTEAFFGQGTRLTVV.

The CDR3 coding sequence is TGCAGTGCTAGAGGGTCAGTCAATGAGCAGTTCTTC. Amino acids: CSARGSVNEQFF. The rearrangement links TRBV20-1 to TRBJ2-1; D is unresolved. CDR1 and CDR2 (germline): DFQATT, SNEGSKA (reference sequence). Trimming left V 1 base short and J 6 bases short, with 7 bases between. There are 12 residues in the CDR3.